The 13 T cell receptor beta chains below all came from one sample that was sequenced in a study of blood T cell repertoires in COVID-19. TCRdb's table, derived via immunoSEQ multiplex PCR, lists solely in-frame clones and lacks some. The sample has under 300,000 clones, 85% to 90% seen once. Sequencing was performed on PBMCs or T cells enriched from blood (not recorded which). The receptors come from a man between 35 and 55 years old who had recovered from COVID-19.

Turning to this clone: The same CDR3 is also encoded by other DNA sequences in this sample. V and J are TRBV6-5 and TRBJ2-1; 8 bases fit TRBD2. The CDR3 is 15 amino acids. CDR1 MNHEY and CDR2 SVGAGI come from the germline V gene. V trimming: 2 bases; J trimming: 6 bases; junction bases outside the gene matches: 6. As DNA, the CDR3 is TGTGCCAGCAGTTACGGAAGCGGGAGTGGCAATGAGCAGTTCTTC. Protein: CASSYGSGSGNEQFF.

Here the CDR3 reads CASSVDRAKGELFF. CDR3 coding DNA: TGTGCCAGCAGTGTTGACAGGGCCAAGGGGGAGCTGTTTTTT. The genes are TRBV2 and TRBJ2-2; TRBD1 matches at 7 bases. Germline V gene sequence: CDR1 SNHLY, CDR2 FYNNEI. Unmatched junction bases numbered 7, after V lost 4 bases and J lost 8 bases. The CDR3 is made up of 14 amino acids.

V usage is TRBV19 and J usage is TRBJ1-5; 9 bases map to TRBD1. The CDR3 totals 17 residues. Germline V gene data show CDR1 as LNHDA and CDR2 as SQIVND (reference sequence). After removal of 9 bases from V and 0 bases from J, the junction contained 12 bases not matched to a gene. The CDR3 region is CASSWGTGRFSNQPQHF. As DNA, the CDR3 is TGTGCCAGCAGCTGGGGGACAGGGAGATTTAGCAATCAGCCCCAGCATTTT.

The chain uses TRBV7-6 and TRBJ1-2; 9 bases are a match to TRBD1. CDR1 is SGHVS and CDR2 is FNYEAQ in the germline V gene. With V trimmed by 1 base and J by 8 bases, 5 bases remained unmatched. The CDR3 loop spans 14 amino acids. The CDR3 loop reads CASSLEGQGAGYTF. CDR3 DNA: TGTGCCAGCAGCTTAGAGGGACAGGGTGCGGGCTACACCTTC.

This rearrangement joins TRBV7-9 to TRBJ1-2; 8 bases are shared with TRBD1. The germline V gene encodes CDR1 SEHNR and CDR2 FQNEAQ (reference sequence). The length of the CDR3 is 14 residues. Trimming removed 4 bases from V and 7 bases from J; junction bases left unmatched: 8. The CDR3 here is CASSYHQGALGYTF. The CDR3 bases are TGTGCCAGCAGCTATCATCAGGGGGCACTTGGCTACACCTTC.

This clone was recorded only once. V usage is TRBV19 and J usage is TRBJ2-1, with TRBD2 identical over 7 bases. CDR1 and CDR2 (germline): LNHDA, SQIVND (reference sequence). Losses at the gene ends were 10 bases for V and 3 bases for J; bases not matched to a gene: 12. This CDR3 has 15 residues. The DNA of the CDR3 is TGTGCCACCCTCCGACACGCGGGAGACTACAATGAGCAGTTCTTC. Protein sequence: CATLRHAGDYNEQFF.

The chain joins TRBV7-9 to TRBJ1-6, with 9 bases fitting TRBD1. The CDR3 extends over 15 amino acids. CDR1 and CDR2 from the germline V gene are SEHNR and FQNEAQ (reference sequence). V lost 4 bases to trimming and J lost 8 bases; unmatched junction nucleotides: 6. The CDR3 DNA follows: TGTGCCAGCAGCTGGGGACAGGGTGTGGATTCACCCCTCCACTTT. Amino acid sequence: CASSWGQGVDSPLHF.

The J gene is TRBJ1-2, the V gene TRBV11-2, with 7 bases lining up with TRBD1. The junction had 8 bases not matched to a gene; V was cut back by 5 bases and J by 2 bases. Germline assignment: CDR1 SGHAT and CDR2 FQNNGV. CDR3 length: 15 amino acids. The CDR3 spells CASSPSAGGNYGYTF. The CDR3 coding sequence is TGTGCCAGCAGCCCAAGTGCAGGGGGGAACTATGGCTACACCTTC.

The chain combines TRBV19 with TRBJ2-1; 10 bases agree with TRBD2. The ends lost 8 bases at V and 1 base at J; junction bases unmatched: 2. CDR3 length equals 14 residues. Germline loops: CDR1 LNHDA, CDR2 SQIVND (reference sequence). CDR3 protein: CASQREGSYNEQFF. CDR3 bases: TGTGCCAGTCAGCGGGAGGGGTCCTACAATGAGCAGTTCTTC.

CDR3 loop: CASRQLATSVYEQYF. The CDR3, as DNA: TGTGCCAGCAGACAACTAGCAACGAGCGTCTACGAGCAGTACTTC. The chain employs TRBV7-2 and TRBJ2-7; possibly TRBD2 for D (6 bases). Germline V CDR1 and CDR2: SGHTA, FQGNSA. Trimming took 6 bases from V and 3 from J, leaving 18 bases between them. The CDR3 runs to 15 residues.

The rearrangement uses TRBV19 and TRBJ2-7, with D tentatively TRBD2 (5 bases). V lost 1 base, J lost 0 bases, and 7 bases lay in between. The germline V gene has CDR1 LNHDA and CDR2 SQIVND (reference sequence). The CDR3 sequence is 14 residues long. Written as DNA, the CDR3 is TGTGCCAGTAGTATAGGAGGGAGCTCCTACGAGCAGTACTTC. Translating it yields CASSIGGSSYEQYF.

This CDR3 reads CASSSMGETQYF. CDR3 nucleotide sequence: TGTGCCAGCAGTTCCATGGGCGAGACCCAGTACTTC. This chain uses TRBV2 with TRBJ2-5; D is unresolved. The CDR3 extends over 12 amino acids. Deletions cut 5 bases from V and 5 bases from J, with 9 bases between. The germline gives CDR1 SNHLY, CDR2 FYNNEI.

The CDR3 loop is CASSQGIRGNSYTF. CDR3 DNA sequence: TGTGCCAGCAGCCAAGGGATCAGGGGAAATAGCTACACCTTC. This chain uses TRBV3-1 (or the pseudogene TRBV3-2) with TRBJ1-2, with D perhaps TRBD1 (6 bases). The CDR3 sequence is 14 residues long. The ends were cut back, 1 base at V and 9 bases at J, with 15 bases in the middle. Per the germline V gene, CDR1 is LGHDT and CDR2 is YNNKEL (reference sequence).